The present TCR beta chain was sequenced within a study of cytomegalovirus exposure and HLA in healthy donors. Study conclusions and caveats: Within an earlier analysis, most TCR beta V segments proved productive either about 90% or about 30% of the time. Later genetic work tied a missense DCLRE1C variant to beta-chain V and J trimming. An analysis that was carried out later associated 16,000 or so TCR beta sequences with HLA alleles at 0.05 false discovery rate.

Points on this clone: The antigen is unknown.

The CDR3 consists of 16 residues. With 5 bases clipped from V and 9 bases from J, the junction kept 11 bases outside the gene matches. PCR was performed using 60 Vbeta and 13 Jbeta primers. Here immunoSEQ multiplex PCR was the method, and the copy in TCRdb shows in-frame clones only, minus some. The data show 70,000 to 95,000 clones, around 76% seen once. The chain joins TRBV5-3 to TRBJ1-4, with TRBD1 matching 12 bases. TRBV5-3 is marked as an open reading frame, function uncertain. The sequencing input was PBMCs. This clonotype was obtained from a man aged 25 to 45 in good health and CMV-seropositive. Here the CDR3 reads CARRWRPGQGAQKLFF. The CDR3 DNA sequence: TGTGCCAGAAGGTGGCGACCGGGACAGGGGGCTCAAAAACTGTTTTTT.